This T cell receptor (beta chain) is drawn from a study of CD8+ T cells in alopecia areata. Study in general: The drug, oral tofacitinib, was given to treated patients at 5 to 10 mg twice daily.

This CDR3 has 12 amino acids. Trimming stripped 3 bases from V and 4 bases from J, with 4 bases between. The sample's treatment: oral pan-JAK inhibitor, 5-10 mg twice daily. Individuals with alopecia areata gave both lesional scalp punch biopsies and peripheral blood for collection. In each case, RNA was isolated and then reverse transcribed into cDNA as the sequencing template. Assay: immunoSEQ multiplex PCR; the TCRdb copy retains only in-frame clones and omits some. The sample holds more than 110,000 clones, around 50% seen once. Sample: CD8+ T cells sorted from blood, taken at week 4, from a patient treated with tofacitinib. The TCR originated in a human donor with alopecia areata. The chain links TRBV23-1 to TRBJ1-5; D gene ambiguous. TRBV23-1 is an ORF, with its function uncertain. CDR3: CASSQVNQPQHF. CDR3 nucleotides: TGCGCCAGCAGTCAGGTTAATCAGCCCCAGCATTTT.